Presented here are 20 T cell receptor beta chains from one specimen sequenced in a study of blood T cell repertoires in COVID-19. Generated by immunoSEQ multiplex PCR, the TCRdb table keeps only in-frame clones and is missing some. The data hold some 100,000 clones, with 75% to 85% observed a single time. The sequencing sample was made of peripheral blood. These receptors came from a human donor in a cohort sampled during active COVID-19.

The chain links TRBV24-1 to TRBJ2-7, with TRBD1 as a possible D gene (6 bases). Trimming removed 7 bases from V and 7 bases from J, with 16 bases in between. This CDR3 has 13 amino acids. Germline V lookup: CDR1 KGHDR, CDR2 SFDVKD. In DNA form, the CDR3 reads TGTGCCACCAGCAAAACAGGGTTTCGGGAGCAGTACTTC. Amino acids: CATSKTGFREQYF.

The chain uses TRBV19 and TRBJ1-2, with 9 bases fitting TRBD1. The V and J ends lost 0 bases and 7 bases, in that order; junction bases with no gene match: 9. This CDR3 has 16 residues. Germline loops: CDR1 LNHDA, CDR2 SQIVND (reference sequence). CDR3 nucleotide sequence: TGTGCCAGTAGTATAGAGGGGACAGGGATCAGACGTGGCTACACCTTC. It specifies CASSIEGTGIRRGYTF.

The chain employs TRBV19 and TRBJ1-5; no definite D call. The CDR3 consists of 13 residues. Trimming took 7 bases from V and 4 from J, leaving 11 bases between them. Germline CDR1 is LNHDA and CDR2 is SQIVND (reference sequence). The CDR3 loop is CASKDRGNQPQHF. The CDR3 DNA reads TGTGCCAGTAAGGATCGGGGAAATCAGCCCCAGCATTTT.

This clone has more than one count but fewer than ten. The J gene is TRBJ1-4, the V gene TRBV14, with a possible D match to TRBD1 (6 bases). Trimming shortened V by 3 bases and J by 13 bases, and 15 bases separated the two germline ends. This CDR3 has 13 residues. Germline assignment: CDR1 SGHDN and CDR2 FVKESK. Here the CDR3 DNA reads TGTGCCAGCAGCCAGGCCCAGGGGTGGGGACTGTTTTTT. It yields the protein CASSQAQGWGLFF.

This chain joins TRBV19 and TRBJ1-4; maybe TRBD1 (5 bases). CDR1 is LNHDA and CDR2 is SQIVND in the germline V gene (reference sequence). CDR3 size: 15 residues. Trimming stripped 4 bases from V and 0 bases from J, with 9 bases between. The CDR3 sequence is CASSRDSATNEKLFF. As DNA, the CDR3 is TGTGCCAGTAGTAGAGACAGTGCAACTAATGAAAAACTGTTTTTT. Based on the CDR3 plus reference TRBV19 and TRBJ1-4, the full variable domain is DGGITQSPKYLFRKEGQNVTLSCEQNLNHDAMYWYRQDPGQGLRLIYYSQIVNDFQKGDIAEGYSVSREKKESFPLTVTSAQKNPTAFYLCASSRDSATNEKLFFGSGTQLSVL.

About this clone itself: The sample has other DNA sequences that encode this CDR3 too. The J gene is TRBJ2-7, the V gene TRBV24-1; tentative D call: TRBD1 (5 bases). There are 12 residues in the CDR3. Trimming stripped 4 bases from V and 6 bases from J, with 9 bases between. Looked up from germline, CDR1 is KGHDR and CDR2 is SFDVKD. The CDR3 region is CATSEGVGEQYF. The DNA for the CDR3 is TGTGCCACCAGTGAAGGGGTAGGCGAGCAGTACTTC.

In this sample, this clone turned up once. The J gene is TRBJ1-4, the V gene TRBV5-4, with 9 bases lining up with TRBD1. Germline lookup yields CDR1 SGHNT and CDR2 YYREEE (reference sequence). V gave up 0 bases and J gave up 8 bases; unmatched junction bases: 11. This CDR3 has 17 amino acids. The CDR3 nucleotides read TGTGCCAGCAGCTTGGGGGGCAACAGGGGGCTACGCGAAAAACTGTTTTTT. This gives the protein CASSLGGNRGLREKLFF.

This clone was detected a few times. This chain joins TRBV7-3 and TRBJ1-6, with TRBD1 matching 7 bases. The CDR3 spans 14 residues. V lost 5 bases, J lost 8 bases, and 6 bases stayed unmatched. CDR1 SGHTA and CDR2 FQGTGA come from the germline V gene. As DNA, the CDR3 is TGTGCCAGCAGCCTACAGGGGAGCTATTCACCCCTCCACTTT. The encoded protein is CASSLQGSYSPLHF. The complete variable domain, with remaining parts taken from reference TRBV7-3 and TRBJ1-6, reads GAGVSQTPSNKVTEKGKYVELRCDPISGHTALYWYRQSLGQGPEFLIYFQGTGAADDSGLPNDRFFAVRPEGSVSTLKIQRTERGDSAVYLCASSLQGSYSPLHFGNGTRLTVT.

The rearrangement links TRBV3-1 (or the pseudogene TRBV3-2) to TRBJ2-7; no clear D gene. The CDR3 has 14 amino acids. Per the germline V gene, CDR1 is LGHDT and CDR2 is YNNKEL (reference sequence). V lost 3 bases and J 3 bases, leaving 12 bases between the germline ends. CDR3 residues: CASSHGPAFYEQYF. DNA of the CDR3: TGTGCCAGCAGCCATGGCCCCGCTTTCTACGAGCAGTACTTC.

This chain links TRBV6-5 with TRBJ1-3, with D unclear. This CDR3 region has 15 residues. Deletions cut 4 bases from V and 0 bases from J, with 10 bases between. Germline V gene lookup returns CDR1 MNHEY and CDR2 SVGAGI. The DNA of the CDR3 is TGTGCCAGCAGTTTGAGGGCCGCCTCTGGAAACACCATATATTTT. This codes for CASSLRAASGNTIYF.

The rearrangement joins TRBV9 to TRBJ2-1; 14 bases are shared with TRBD2. The germline gives CDR1 SGDLS, CDR2 YYNGEE. The CDR3 is made up of 15 amino acids. J gave up 9 bases and V 3 bases, and 5 bases lay outside the gene matches. CDR3 sequence reads: CASSGEGLAGAEQFF. The DNA for the CDR3 is TGTGCCAGCAGCGGCGAGGGACTAGCGGGGGCTGAGCAGTTCTTC. The full variable domain, in which reference TRBV9 and TRBJ2-1 provide the parts outside the CDR3, is DSGVTQTPKHLITATGQRVTLRCSPRSGDLSVYWYQQSLDQGLQFLIQYYNGEERAKGNILERFSAQQFPDLHSELNLSSLELGDSALYFCASSGEGLAGAEQFFGPGTRLTVL.

V is TRBV6-5 and J is TRBJ2-5, with unresolved D. Between the trimmed V and J ends, which lost 6 bases and 4 bases, there was a span of 15 bases. Germline-derived CDR1 and CDR2 are MNHEY and SVGAGI. The CDR3 consists of 14 residues. CDR3 bases: TGTGCCAGCAGGCTAGGCCCCTCTGGAGAGACCCAGTACTTC. Its translation: CASRLGPSGETQYF.

The chain links TRBV11-3 to TRBJ1-1; 7 bases fit TRBD1. The V gene end was trimmed by 4 bases and the J gene end by 7 bases; junction bases not matched to a gene: 9. Germline values: CDR1 SGHNT, CDR2 YENEEA. The CDR3 has 14 amino acids. The CDR3 region has the DNA TGTGCCAGCAGCTCCAGAGACAGGGCCGATGAAGCTTTCTTT. As protein: CASSSRDRADEAFF.

The chain links TRBV24-1 to TRBJ2-1; the D is unclear. Trimming took off 0 bases at V and 8 bases at J, with 7 bases between the two ends. Germline V lookup: CDR1 KGHDR, CDR2 SFDVKD. CDR3 size: 13 residues. Here the CDR3 DNA reads TGTGCCACCAGTGATTTGGGCGGATATGAGCAGTTCTTC. Amino acid sequence: CATSDLGGYEQFF.

This clone has at least ten counts. The chain links TRBV6-1 to TRBJ2-3; 9 bases agree with TRBD2. The CDR3 length is 17 residues. Unmatched junction bases numbered 9, after V lost 0 bases and J lost 5 bases. Germline lookup yields CDR1 MNHNS and CDR2 SASEGT. The CDR3 loop is CASSEALASGTKDTQYF. In nucleotides, the CDR3 is TGTGCCAGCAGTGAAGCTTTGGCTAGCGGGACCAAAGATACGCAGTATTTT.

This clone showed up just a few times. The J gene is TRBJ1-5, the V gene TRBV28, with D uncertain. The CDR3 consists of 15 residues. Germline V gene lookup returns CDR1 MDHEN and CDR2 SYDVKM. Trimming took off 4 bases at V and 7 bases at J, with 17 bases between the two ends. This CDR3 reads CASSSYLRGVQPQHF. The CDR3 coding sequence is TGTGCCAGCAGTTCGTACCTTCGGGGAGTACAGCCCCAGCATTTT.

The chain couples TRBV6-1 to TRBJ1-3, with D uncertain. The length of the CDR3 is 16 residues. V lost 1 base and J 0 bases, leaving 10 bases between the germline ends. Germline V gives CDR1 MNHNS, CDR2 SASEGT. CDR3 nucleotide sequence: TGTGCCAGCAGTGAAGGAACGGGATACTCTGGAAACACCATATATTTT. Translation: CASSEGTGYSGNTIYF.

The chain uses TRBV11-3 and TRBJ2-1; D possibly corresponds to TRBD2 (7 bases). There are 15 residues in the CDR3. Germline CDR1 reads SGHNT; CDR2 reads YENEEA. V was cut by 5 bases and J by 4 bases, with 15 bases left in between. CDR3 region: CASSPRGGAYNEQFF. The CDR3 coding sequence is TGTGCCAGCAGCCCAAGGGGGGGCGCGTACAATGAGCAGTTCTTC.

V gene TRBV6-5 combines with J gene TRBJ2-7, with 7 nucleotides matching TRBD1. The CDR3 has 14 residues. V shed 7 bases, J shed 3 bases, and the junction held 9 bases outside the gene matches. The germline V gene has CDR1 MNHEY and CDR2 SVGAGI. CDR3 loop: CASKKGASGYEQYF. Written as DNA, the CDR3 is TGTGCCAGCAAAAAGGGGGCTTCCGGCTACGAGCAGTACTTC.

On this clone itself: This specimen includes other DNA sequences encoding the same CDR3. The rearrangement uses TRBV9 and TRBJ2-7, with 9 nucleotides matching TRBD1. This CDR3 comprises 14 residues. Trimming at V came to 2 bases and at J to 4 bases, leaving 4 bases not matched to a gene. Germline V gene sequence: CDR1 SGDLS, CDR2 YYNGEE. The DNA of the CDR3 is TGTGCCAGCAGCGTGGGGGGACAGGGATACGAGCAGTACTTC. Translating gives CASSVGGQGYEQYF.